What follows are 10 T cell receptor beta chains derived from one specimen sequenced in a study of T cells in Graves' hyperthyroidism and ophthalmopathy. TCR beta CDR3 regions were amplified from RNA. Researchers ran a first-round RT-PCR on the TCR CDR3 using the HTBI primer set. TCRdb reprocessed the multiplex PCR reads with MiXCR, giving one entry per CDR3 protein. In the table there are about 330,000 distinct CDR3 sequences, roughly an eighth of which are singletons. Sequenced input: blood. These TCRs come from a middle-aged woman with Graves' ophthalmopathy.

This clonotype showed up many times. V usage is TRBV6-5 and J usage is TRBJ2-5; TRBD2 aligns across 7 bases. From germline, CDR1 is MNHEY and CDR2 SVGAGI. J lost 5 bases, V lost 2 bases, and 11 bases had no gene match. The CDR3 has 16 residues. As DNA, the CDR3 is TGTGCCAGCAGTTACGGCGGTAGCGGGTCCGACGAGACCCAGTACTTC. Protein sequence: CASSYGGSGSDETQYF.

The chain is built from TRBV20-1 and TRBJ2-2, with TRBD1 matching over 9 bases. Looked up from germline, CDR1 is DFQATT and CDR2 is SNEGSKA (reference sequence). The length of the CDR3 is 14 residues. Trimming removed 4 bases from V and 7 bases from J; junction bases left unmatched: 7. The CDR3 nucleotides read TGCAGTGCTAAGGACAGGGGAGGAGGCGGGGAGCTGTTTTTT. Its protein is CSAKDRGGGGELFF.

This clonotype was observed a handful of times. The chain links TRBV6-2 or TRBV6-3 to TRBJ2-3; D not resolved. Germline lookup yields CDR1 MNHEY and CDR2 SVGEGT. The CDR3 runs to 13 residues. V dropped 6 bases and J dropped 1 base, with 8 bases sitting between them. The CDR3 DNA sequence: TGTGCCAGCAGAATCCTAGGCACAGATACGCAGTATTTT. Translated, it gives CASRILGTDTQYF.

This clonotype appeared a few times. CDR3 protein: CASSPGTKANSPLHF. The CDR3 bases are TGTGCCAGCAGCCCCGGGACAAAGGCCAATTCACCCCTCCACTTT. The V call is TRBV5-4, the J call TRBJ1-6, with a tentative D call TRBD1 (6 bases). Per the germline V gene, CDR1 is SGHNT and CDR2 is YYREEE (reference sequence). CDR3 length: 15 residues. Deletions cut 4 bases from V and 7 bases from J, with 15 bases between.

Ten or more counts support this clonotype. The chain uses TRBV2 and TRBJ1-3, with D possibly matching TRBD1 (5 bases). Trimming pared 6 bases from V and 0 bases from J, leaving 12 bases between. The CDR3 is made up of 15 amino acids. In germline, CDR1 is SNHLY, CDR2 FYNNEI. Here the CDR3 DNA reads TGTGCCAGCAGCCCGGGGGGGGGCTCTGGAAACACCATATATTTT. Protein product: CASSPGGGSGNTIYF.

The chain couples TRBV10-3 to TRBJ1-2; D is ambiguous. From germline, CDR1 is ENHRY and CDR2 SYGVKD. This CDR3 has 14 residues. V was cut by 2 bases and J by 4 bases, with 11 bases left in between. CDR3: CAISEPGNFYGYTF. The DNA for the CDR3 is TGTGCCATCAGTGAGCCCGGGAATTTCTATGGCTACACCTTC.

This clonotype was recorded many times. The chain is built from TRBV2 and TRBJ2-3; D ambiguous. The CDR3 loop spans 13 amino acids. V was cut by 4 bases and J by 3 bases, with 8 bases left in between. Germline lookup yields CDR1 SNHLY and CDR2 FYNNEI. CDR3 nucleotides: TGTGCCAGCAGTGGAGGAGAGACAGATACGCAGTATTTT. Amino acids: CASSGGETDTQYF.

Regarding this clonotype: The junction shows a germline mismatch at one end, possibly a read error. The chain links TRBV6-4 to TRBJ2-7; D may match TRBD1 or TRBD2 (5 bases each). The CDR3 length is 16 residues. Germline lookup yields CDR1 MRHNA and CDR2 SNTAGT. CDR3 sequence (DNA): TGTGCCAGCAGTTACTCGCTCGAGGGGCGGACCTACGAGCAGTACTTC. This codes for CASSYSLEGRTYEQYF.

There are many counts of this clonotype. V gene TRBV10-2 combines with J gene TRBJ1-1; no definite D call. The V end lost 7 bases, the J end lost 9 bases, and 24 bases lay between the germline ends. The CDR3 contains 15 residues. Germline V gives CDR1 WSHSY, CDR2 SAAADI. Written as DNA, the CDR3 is TGCGCCAGCAATGTTGAAGGCCCCCGTGTTTTACAAGCTTTCTTT. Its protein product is CASNVEGPRVLQAFF.

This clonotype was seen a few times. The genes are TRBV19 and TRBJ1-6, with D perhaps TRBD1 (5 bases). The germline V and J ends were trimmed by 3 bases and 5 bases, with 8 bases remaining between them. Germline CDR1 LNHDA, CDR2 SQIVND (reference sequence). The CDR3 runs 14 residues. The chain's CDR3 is CASSIGGNNSPLHF. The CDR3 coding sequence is TGTGCCAGTAGTATCGGGGGAAATAATTCACCCCTCCACTTT.